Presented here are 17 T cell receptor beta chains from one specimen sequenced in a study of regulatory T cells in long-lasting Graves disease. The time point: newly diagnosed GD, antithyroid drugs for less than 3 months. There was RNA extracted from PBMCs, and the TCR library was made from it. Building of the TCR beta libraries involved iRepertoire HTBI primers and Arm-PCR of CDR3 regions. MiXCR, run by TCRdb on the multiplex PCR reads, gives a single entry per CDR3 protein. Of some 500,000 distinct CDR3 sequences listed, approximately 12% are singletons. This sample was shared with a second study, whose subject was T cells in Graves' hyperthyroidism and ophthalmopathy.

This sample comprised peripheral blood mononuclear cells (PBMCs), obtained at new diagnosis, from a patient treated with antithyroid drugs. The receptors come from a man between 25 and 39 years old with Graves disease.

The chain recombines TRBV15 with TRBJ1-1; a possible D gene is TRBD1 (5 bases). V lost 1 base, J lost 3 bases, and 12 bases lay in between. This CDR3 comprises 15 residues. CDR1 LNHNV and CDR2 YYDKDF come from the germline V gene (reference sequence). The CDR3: CATSRVGGVDTEAFF. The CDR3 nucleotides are TGTGCCACCAGCAGAGTAGGAGGGGTTGACACTGAAGCTTTCTTT.

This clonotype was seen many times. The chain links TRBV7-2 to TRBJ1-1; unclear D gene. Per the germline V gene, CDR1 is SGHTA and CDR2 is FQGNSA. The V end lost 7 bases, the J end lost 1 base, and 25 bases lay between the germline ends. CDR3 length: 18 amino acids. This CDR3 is CASTIKGLMGGKNTEAFF. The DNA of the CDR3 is TGTGCCAGCACCATCAAGGGTCTCATGGGTGGGAAGAACACTGAAGCTTTCTTT.

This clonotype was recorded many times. DNA of the CDR3: TGTGCCAGCTTAGGGCAGGGCAATCAGCCCCAGCATTTT. Translation gives CASLGQGNQPQHF. This chain uses TRBV12-3 or TRBV12-4 with TRBJ1-5, with no clear D. Deletions cut 8 bases from V and 2 bases from J, with 10 bases between. This CDR3 is 13 amino acids long.

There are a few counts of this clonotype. The chain's CDR3 is CASNPGRGTGELFF. The CDR3 DNA reads TGCGCCAGCAATCCGGGGAGAGGGACCGGGGAGCTGTTTTTT. This chain connects TRBV5-1 to TRBJ2-2; D might be TRBD2 (5 bases). The CDR3 is made up of 14 amino acids. Germline-derived CDR1 and CDR2 are SGHRS and YFSETQ. The V and J ends lost 6 bases and 5 bases respectively, with 14 bases between them. Full variable domain (outside the CDR3, taken from reference TRBV5-1 and TRBJ2-2): KAGVTQTPRYLIKTRGQQVTLSCSPISGHRSVSWYQQTPGQGLQFLFEYFSETQRNKGNFPGRFSGRQFSNSRSEMNVSTLELGDSALYLCASNPGRGTGELFFGEGSRLTVL.

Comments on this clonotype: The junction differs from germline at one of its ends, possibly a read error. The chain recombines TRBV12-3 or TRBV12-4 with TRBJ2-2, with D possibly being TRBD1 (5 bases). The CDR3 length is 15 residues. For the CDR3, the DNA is TGTACCAGCAGTTTAGACAGAGCAAACACCGGGGAGCTGTTTTTT. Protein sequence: CTSSLDRANTGELFF.

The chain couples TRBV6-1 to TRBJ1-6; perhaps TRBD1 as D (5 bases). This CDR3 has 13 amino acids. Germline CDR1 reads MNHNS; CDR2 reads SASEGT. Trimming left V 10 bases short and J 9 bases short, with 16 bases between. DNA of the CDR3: TGTGCCACAACGACGGGGGTCCGTTCACCCCTCCACTTT. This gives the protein CATTTGVRSPLHF.

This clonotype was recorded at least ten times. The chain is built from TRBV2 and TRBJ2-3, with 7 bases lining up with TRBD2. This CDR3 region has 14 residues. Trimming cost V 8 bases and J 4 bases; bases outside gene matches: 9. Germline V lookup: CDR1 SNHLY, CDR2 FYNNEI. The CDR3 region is CASGLAEVPDTQYF. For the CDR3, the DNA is TGTGCCAGCGGCCTAGCGGAGGTGCCAGATACGCAGTATTTT.

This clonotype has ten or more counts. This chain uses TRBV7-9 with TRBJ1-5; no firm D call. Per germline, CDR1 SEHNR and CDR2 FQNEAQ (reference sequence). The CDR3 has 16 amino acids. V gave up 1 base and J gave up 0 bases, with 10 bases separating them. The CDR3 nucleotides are TGTGCCAGCAGCTTAGGGGGTCCCCTTAGCAATCAGCCCCAGCATTTT. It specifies CASSLGGPLSNQPQHF.

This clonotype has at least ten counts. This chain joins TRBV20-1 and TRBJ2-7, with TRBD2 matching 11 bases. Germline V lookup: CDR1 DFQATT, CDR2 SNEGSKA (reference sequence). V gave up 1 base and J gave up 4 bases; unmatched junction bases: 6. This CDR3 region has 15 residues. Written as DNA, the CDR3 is TGCAGTGCTAGAGCCCGACTAGCGGGACAGTACGAGCAGTACTTC. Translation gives CSARARLAGQYEQYF.

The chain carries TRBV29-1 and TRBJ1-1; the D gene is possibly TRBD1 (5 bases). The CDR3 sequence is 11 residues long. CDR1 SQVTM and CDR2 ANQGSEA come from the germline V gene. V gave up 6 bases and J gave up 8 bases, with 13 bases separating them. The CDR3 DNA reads TGCAGCGTGGGGACGGGGAAGGAAGCTTTCTTT. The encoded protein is CSVGTGKEAFF. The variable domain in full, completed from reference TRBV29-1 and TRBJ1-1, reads SAVISQKPSRDICQRGTSLTIQCQVDSQVTMMFWYRQQPGQSLTLIATANQGSEATYESGFVIDKFPISRPNLTFSTLTVSNMSPEDSSIYLCSVGTGKEAFFGQGTRLTVV.

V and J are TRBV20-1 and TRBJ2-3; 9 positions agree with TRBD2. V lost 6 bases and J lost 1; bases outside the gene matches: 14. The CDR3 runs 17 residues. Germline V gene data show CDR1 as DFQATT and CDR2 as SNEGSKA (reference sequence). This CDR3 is CSAPSGGLAQRTDTQYF. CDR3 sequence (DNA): TGCAGTGCCCCCTCCGGGGGACTAGCTCAACGCACAGATACGCAGTATTTT.

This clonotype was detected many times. The CDR3, as DNA: TGTGCCAGCAGAGGGACTCAGACCACAGATACGCAGTATTTT. Translated, it gives CASRGTQTTDTQYF. The genes are TRBV27 and TRBJ2-3; TRBD2 is a possible D gene (6 bases). The CDR3 totals 14 residues. V gave up 6 bases and J gave up 2 bases, with 12 bases separating them. Germline assignment: CDR1 MNHEY and CDR2 SMNVEV (reference sequence).

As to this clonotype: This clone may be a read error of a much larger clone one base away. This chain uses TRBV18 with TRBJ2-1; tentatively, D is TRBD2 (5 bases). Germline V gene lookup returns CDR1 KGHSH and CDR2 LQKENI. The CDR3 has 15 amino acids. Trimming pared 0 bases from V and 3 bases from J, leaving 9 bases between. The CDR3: CASSPPLVRYNEQFF. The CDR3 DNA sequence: TGTGCCAGCTCACCACCACTAGTTCGCTACAATGAGCAGTTCTTC.

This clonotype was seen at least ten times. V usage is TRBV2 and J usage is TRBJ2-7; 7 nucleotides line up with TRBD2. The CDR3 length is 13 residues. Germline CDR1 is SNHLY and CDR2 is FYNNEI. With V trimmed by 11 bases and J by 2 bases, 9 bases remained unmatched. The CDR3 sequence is CAGSFGLAYEQYF. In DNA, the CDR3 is TGTGCCGGAAGCTTTGGACTAGCCTACGAGCAGTACTTC.

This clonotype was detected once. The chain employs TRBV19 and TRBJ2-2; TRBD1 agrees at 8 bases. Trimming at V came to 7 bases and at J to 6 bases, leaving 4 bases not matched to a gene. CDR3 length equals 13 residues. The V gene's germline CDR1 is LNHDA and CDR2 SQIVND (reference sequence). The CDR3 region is CASTPQGAGELFF. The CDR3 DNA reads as TGTGCCAGTACCCCACAGGGGGCCGGGGAGCTGTTTTTT.

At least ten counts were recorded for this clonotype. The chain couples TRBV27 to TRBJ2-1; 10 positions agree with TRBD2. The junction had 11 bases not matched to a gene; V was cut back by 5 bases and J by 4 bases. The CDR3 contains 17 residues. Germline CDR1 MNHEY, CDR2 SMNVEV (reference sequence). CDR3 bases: TGTGCCAGCAGTGCCGTCCTAGCGGGAGAGGGGTACAATGAGCAGTTCTTC. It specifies CASSAVLAGEGYNEQFF.

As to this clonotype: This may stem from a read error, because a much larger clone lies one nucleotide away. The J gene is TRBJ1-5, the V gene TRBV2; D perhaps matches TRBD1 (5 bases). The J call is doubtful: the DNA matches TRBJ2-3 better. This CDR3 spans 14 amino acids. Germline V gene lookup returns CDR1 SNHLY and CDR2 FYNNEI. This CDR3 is CASSESRGYQPQYF. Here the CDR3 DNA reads TGTGCCAGCAGTGAATCAAGGGGCTATCAGCCCCAGTATTTT.